The entry below describes one TCR beta chain. As yet, its antigen is unknown. Primers for the PCR totalled 60 Vbeta and 13 Jbeta. Sequenced by immunoSEQ multiplex PCR; TCRdb stores in-frame clones only, minus some. This sample carries 150,000 to 200,000 clones, around four fifths of them seen once, and the ten largest clones take 1.3%. The data were taken from a study of cytomegalovirus exposure and HLA in healthy donors. The study, taken as a whole, reports: According to a later analysis, donors in an Asian-associated ancestry cluster reportedly had fewer N-insertions than the roughly 670-donor mean. Researchers catalogued over 150 TCR beta chains as cytomegalovirus-associated. No immune exposure information besides CMV serostatus was available.

This clonotype was obtained from a woman between 45 and 65 years old in good health and CMV-seronegative. Sequencing was performed on PBMCs.

The CDR3 bases are TGTGCCAGCAGCTGGGACAGGAGAACCTACGAGCAGTACTTC. It encodes CASSWDRRTYEQYF. V and J are TRBV7-2 and TRBJ2-7, with 8 bases fitting TRBD1. V was pared by 4 bases and J by 2 bases, with 4 bases of the junction left unmatched. This CDR3 region has 14 residues. Germline V CDR1 and CDR2: SGHTA, FQGNSA.